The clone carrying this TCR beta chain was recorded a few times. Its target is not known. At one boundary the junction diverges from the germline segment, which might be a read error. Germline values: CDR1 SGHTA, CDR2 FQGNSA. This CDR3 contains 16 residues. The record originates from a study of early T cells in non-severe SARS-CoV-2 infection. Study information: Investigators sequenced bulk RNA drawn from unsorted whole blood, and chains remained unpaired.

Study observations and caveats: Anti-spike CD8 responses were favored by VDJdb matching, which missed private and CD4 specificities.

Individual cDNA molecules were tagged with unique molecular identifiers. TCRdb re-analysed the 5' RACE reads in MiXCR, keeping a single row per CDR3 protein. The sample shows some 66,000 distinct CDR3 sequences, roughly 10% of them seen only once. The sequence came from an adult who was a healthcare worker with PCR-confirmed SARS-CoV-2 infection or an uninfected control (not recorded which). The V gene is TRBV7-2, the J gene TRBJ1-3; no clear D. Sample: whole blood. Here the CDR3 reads CASSLNGRSSENTIYF. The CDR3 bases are TGTGCCAGCAGCTTAAACGGCAGAAGCTCTGAAAACACCATATATTTT.